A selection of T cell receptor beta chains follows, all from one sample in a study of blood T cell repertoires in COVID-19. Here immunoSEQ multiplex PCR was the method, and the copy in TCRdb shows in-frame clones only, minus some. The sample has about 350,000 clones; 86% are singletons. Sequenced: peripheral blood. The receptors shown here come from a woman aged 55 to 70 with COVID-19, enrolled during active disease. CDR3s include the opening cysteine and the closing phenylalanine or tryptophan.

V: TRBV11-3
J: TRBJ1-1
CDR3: CASSLRDRENEAFF

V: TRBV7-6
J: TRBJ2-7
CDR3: CASSHPGAEQYF

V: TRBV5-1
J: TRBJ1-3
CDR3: CASSPGTAGNTIYF

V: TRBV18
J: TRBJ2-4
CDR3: CASSTDLSGVAYF

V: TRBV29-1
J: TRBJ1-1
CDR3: CSVKPGQGDTEAFF

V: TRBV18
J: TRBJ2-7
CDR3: CASSEGVAYEQYF

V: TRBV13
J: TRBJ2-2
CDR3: CASSLLLSNTGELFF

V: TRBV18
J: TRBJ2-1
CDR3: CASSPGQSSVLYEQFF

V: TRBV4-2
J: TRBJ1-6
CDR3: CASSPEGSDSPLHF

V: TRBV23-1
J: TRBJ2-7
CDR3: CASTSQTADSYEQYF

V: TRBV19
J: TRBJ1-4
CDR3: CASSPDMAAWEKLFF

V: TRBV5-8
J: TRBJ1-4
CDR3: CASSLVGRANEKLFF

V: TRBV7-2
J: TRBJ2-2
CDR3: CASSLARQGGGELFF

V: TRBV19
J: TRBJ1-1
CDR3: CASRQGDTEAFF

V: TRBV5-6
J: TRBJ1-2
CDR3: CASSLDGNYGYTF

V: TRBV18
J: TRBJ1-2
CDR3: CASSQEPYGYTF

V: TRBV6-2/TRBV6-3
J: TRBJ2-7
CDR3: CASSYSRAGGTYEQYF

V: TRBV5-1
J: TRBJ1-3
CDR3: CASSLRGISGNTIYF

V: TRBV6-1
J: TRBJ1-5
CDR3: CASSEGPDQPQHF

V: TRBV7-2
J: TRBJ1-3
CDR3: CASSFAGYTGNTIYF

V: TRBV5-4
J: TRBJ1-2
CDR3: CASSLQGIDGYTF

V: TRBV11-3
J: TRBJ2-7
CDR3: CAKPMMGPTYEQYF

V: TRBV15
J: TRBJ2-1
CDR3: CATSRAGLAGEFF

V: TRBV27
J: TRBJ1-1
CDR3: CASSLSPLQLPMNTEAFF

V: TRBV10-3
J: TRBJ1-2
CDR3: CAIRDRGTENYGYTF

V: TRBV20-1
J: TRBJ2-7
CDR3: CSASAASGGLTYEQYF

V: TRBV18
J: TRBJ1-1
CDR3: CASSQARGRTEAFF

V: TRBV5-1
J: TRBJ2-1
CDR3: CASRPMTSGSSYNEQFF

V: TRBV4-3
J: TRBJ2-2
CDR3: CASSQGQGPTGELFF

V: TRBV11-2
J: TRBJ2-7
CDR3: CASSLETTGEEQYF

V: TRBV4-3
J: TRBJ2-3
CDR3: CASSQDLVSGTSTDTQYF

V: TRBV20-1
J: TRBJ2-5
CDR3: CSASVVETQYF

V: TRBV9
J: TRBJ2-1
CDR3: CASSVGPLEEQFF

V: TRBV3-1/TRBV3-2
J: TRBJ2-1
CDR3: CASSPPGTGTYNEQFF

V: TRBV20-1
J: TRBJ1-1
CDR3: CSARDLDEAFF

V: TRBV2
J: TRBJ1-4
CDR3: CASSASRVTSTNEKLFF

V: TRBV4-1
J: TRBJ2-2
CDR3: CASSQGWLAGVSGELFF

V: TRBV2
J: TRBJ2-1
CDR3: CASTGLAGNNEQFF

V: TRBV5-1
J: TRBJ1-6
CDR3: CASSLGALESPLHF

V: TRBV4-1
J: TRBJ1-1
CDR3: CASSQRVIGNTEAFF

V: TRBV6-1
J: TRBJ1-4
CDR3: CASSEVGGIGEKLFF

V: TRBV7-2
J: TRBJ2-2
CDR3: CASSLVAGGWAGELFF

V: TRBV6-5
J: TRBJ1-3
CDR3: CAAEEPFGNTIYF

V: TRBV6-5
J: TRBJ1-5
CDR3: CASSLAGGSQPQHF

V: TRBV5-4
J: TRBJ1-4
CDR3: CASSLLGAGGRNEKLFF

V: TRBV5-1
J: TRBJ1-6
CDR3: CASSLGGLSNSPLHF

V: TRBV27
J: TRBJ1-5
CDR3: CASSLRDTIDQPQHF

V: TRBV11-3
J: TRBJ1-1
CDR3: CASSFGQAKTEAFF

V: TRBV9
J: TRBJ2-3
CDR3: CASSVGPGGTQYF

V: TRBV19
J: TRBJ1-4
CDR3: CASSIDPPRKGGREKLFF

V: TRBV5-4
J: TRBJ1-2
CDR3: CASNGWDRDLGYTF

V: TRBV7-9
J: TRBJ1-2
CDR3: CASSLGGTGFGNYTF

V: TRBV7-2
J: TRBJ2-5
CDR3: CASSLGGLAGKETQYF

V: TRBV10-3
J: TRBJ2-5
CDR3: CAISEGKGIQGETQYF

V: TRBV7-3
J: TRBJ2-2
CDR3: CASSLLAVKTGELFF

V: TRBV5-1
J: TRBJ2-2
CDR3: CASSLVGLLYTGELFF

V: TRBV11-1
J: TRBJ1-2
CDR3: CASSPEGSGYTF